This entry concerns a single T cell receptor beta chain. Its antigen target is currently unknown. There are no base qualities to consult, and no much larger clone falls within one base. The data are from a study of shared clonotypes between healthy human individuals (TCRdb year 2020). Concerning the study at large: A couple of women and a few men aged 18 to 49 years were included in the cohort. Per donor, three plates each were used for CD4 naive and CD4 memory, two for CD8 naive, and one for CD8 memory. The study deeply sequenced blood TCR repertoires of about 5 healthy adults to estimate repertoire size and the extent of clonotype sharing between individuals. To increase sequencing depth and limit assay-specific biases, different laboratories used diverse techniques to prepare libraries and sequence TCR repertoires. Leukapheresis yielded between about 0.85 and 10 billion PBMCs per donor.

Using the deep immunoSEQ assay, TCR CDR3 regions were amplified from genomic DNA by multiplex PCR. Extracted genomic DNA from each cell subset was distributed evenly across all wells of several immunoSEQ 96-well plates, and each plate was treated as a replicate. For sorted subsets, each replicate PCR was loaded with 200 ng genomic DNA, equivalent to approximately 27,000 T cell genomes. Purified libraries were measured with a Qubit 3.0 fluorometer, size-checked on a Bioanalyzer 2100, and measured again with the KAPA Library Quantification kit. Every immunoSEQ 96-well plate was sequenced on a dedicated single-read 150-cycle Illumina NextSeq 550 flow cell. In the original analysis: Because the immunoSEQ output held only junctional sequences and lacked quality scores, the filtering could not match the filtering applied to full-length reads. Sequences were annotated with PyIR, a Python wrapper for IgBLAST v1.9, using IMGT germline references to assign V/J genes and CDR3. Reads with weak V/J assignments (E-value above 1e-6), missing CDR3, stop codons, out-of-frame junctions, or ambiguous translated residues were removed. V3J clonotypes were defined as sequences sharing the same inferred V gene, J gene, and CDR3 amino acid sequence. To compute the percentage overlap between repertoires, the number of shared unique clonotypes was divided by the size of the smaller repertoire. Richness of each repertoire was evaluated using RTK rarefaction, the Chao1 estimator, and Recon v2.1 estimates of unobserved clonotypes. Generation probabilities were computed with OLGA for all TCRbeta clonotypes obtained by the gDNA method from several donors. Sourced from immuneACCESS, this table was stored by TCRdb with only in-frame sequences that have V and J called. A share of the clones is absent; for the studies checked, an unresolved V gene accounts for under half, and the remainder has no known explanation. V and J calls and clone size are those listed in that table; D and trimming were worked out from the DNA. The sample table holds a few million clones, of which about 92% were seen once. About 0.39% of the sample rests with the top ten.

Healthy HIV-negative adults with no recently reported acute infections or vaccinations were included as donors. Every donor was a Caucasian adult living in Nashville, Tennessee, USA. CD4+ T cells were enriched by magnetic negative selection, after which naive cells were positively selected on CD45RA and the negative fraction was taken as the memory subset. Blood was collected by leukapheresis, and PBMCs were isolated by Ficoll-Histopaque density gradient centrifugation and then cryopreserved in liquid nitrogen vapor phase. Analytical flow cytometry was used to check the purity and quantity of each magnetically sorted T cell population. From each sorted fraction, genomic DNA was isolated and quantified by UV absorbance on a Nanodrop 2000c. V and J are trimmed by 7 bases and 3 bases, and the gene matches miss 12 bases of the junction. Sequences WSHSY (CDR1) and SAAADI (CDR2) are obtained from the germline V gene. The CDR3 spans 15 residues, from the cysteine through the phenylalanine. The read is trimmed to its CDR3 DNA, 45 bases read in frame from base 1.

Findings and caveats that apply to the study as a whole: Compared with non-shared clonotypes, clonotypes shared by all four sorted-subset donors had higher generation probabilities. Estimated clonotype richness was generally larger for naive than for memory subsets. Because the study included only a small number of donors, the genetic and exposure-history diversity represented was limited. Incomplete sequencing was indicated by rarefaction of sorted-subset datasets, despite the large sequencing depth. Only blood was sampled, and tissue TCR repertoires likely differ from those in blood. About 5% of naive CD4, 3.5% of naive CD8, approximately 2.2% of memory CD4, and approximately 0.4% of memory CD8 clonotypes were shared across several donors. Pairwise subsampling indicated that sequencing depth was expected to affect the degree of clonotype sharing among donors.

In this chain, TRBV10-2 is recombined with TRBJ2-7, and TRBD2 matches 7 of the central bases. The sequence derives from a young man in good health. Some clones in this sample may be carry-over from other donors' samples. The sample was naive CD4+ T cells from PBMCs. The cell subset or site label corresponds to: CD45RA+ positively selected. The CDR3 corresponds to CASNDGASGDYEQYF. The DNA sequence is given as TGCGCCAGCAACGATGGAGCTAGCGGAGACTACGAGCAGTACTTC.